This T cell receptor beta chain appears in the sequencing data of a study of T cells in women clearing cervical HPV infection. Study overall: Controls gave blood once infection was undetectable; cases at lesion identification.

The method was immunoSEQ multiplex PCR; TCRdb's version includes in-frame clones alone and lacks a portion of them. The sample's table shows about 16,000 clones. As for this clone: The CDR3 end falls 3 residues outside the read, so it is completed with the germline J gene.

This CDR3 contains 14 residues. V was pared by 7 bases and J by 4 bases, with 9 bases of the junction left unmatched. The germline gives CDR1 SQVTM, CDR2 ANQGSEA. The sample consisted of blood buffy coat. The sequence came from a woman aged 18-70 years with a cervical HPV16 infection that either progressed to CIN3+ or cleared (not recorded which). This chain uses TRBV29-1 with TRBJ2-7, with 11 bases fitting TRBD1. CDR3 sequence: CSAAGTGGDYEQYF. CDR3 DNA (partial): TGCAGCGCGGCCGGGACAGGGGGGGATTACGAG.